Following are 20 T cell receptor beta chains from one sample sequenced in a study of cytomegalovirus exposure and HLA in healthy donors. Data came from immunoSEQ multiplex PCR; TCRdb stores just in-frame clones and leaves some out. The sample contains approximately 230,000 clones, over 75% of which appear only once. The sequenced sample was PBMCs. The receptor set was obtained from a man aged 18 to 35 in good health and CMV-seropositive.

V and J are TRBV4-2 and TRBJ2-2, with 9 bases fitting TRBD1. CDR3 length: 14 residues. Trimming at V came to 4 bases and at J to 5 bases, leaving 2 bases not matched to a gene. Germline V gives CDR1 LGHNA, CDR2 YNFKEQ. CDR3 nucleotides: TGTGCCAGCAGCCCGGGACAGGGTACCGGGGAGCTGTTTTTT. Translation: CASSPGQGTGELFF.

This clone has a single count. J is TRBJ2-7 and V is TRBV5-1; D may be TRBD2 (5 bases). CDR3 length: 14 residues. Trimming took off 2 bases at V and 6 bases at J, with 15 bases between the two ends. Germline-derived CDR1 and CDR2 are SGHRS and YFSETQ. CDR3 in DNA: TGCGCCAGCAGCTTCGGAGGCCAAACGCGCGAGCAGTACTTC. Encoded protein: CASSFGGQTREQYF.

This clone has just a few counts. Within the sample, other DNA sequences also encode this same CDR3. CDR3: CASSLSSGNTIYF. The CDR3 DNA is TGTGCCAGCAGTTTGTCGTCCGGAAACACCATATATTTT. The chain carries TRBV28 and TRBJ1-3, with D uncertain. V was clipped by 3 bases and J by 4 bases, with 7 bases between them. Germline loops: CDR1 MDHEN, CDR2 SYDVKM. This CDR3 is built from 13 residues. Full variable domain (outside the CDR3, taken from reference TRBV28 and TRBJ1-3): DVKVTQSSRYLVKRTGEKVFLECVQDMDHENMFWYRQDPGLGLRLIYFSYDVKMKEKGDIPEGYSVSREKKERFSLILESASTNQTSMYLCASSLSSGNTIYFGEGSWLTVV.

This chain uses TRBV5-1 with TRBJ1-5, with D possibly matching TRBD1 (6 bases). The CDR3 runs 17 residues. CDR1 and CDR2 from the germline V gene are SGHRS and YFSETQ. Trimming took off 7 bases at V and 1 base at J, with 21 bases between the two ends. CDR3: CASLVLPQGTSNQPQHF. The CDR3 region has the DNA TGCGCCAGCCTTGTCTTACCACAGGGTACAAGCAATCAGCCCCAGCATTTT.

This clone was counted a single time. V is TRBV6-1 and J is TRBJ2-1; D gene ambiguous. From germline, CDR1 is MNHNS and CDR2 SASEGT. V was cut by 0 bases and J by 0 bases, with 3 bases left in between. The CDR3 spans 14 residues. The DNA for the CDR3 is TGTGCCAGCAGTGAAGCGGGCTCCTACAATGAGCAGTTCTTC. It specifies CASSEAGSYNEQFF.

The rearrangement links TRBV5-8 to TRBJ1-1; no definite D call. CDR1 and CDR2 from the germline V gene are SGHTS and YDEGEE. V was shortened by 5 bases and J by 8 bases, with 1 base between the two germline ends. The CDR3 contains 8 residues. CDR3 protein: CASREAFF. The CDR3 DNA sequence: TGTGCCAGCAGAGAAGCTTTCTTT.

This chain connects TRBV7-6 to TRBJ2-3; 9 nucleotides agree with TRBD1. CDR3 length: 15 amino acids. J lost 2 bases, V lost 5 bases, and 5 bases had no gene match. Germline CDR1 SGHVS, CDR2 FNYEAQ. Here the CDR3 DNA reads TGTGCCAGCAGCCAACAGGGGGCGCTCACAGATACGCAGTATTTT. Its translation is CASSQQGALTDTQYF.

Many counts were recorded for this clone. The CDR3 spells CASSQEKGQGQETQYF. CDR3 bases: TGCGCCAGCAGCCAAGAGAAGGGGCAGGGTCAAGAGACCCAGTACTTC. V and J are TRBV4-1 and TRBJ2-5; D is perhaps TRBD1 (5 bases). Germline values: CDR1 MGHRA, CDR2 YSYEKL. The V end was cut by 0 bases, the J end by 2 bases, with 13 bases between. This CDR3 is 16 amino acids long.

The chain links TRBV2 to TRBJ2-7; 12 nucleotides align to TRBD2. CDR3 length: 16 residues. The V gene end was trimmed by 2 bases and the J gene end by 0 bases; junction bases not matched to a gene: 2. Germline CDR1 SNHLY, CDR2 FYNNEI. CDR3 sequence: CASSERTSGASYEQYF. The CDR3 region has the DNA TGTGCCAGCAGTGAAAGGACTAGCGGGGCCTCCTACGAGCAGTACTTC.

V and J are TRBV18 and TRBJ1-2; D possibly corresponds to TRBD1 (5 bases). Germline values: CDR1 KGHSH, CDR2 LQKENI. V was cut by 2 bases and J by 6 bases, with 13 bases left in between. CDR3 length: 14 amino acids. This CDR3 reads CASSPFLQENGYTF. DNA for the CDR3: TGTGCCAGCTCACCATTTTTACAGGAAAATGGCTACACCTTC.

The V call is TRBV4-1, the J call TRBJ2-7; 9 bases map to TRBD2. CDR1 is MGHRA and CDR2 is YSYEKL in the germline V gene. The V segment lost 0 bases and the J segment 0 bases; nucleotides outside the gene matches: 9. The CDR3 contains 18 residues. CDR3 coding DNA: TGCGCCAGCAGCCAAGATCAGCCTAGCGGGATTATCTCCTACGAGCAGTACTTC. It translates to CASSQDQPSGIISYEQYF.

In this sample, this clone turned up a few times. The chain has TRBV7-8 and TRBJ1-2, with D uncertain. This CDR3 comprises 14 residues. Trimming pared 1 base from V and 4 bases from J, leaving 10 bases between. CDR1 is SGHVS and CDR2 is FQNEAQ in the germline V gene. The CDR3 DNA reads as TGTGCCAGCAGCTTAGTGTCCAACCCCTATGGCTACACCTTC. Translating gives CASSLVSNPYGYTF.

The rearrangement joins TRBV7-2 to TRBJ2-1, with 7 bases matching TRBD1. The CDR3 is made up of 15 amino acids. CDR1 is SGHTA and CDR2 is FQGNSA in the germline V gene. Trimming took 5 bases from V and 4 from J; bases not matched to a gene: 8. The CDR3: CASSRDRAAYNEQFF. The CDR3 bases are TGTGCCAGCAGCAGAGACAGGGCCGCATACAATGAGCAGTTCTTC.

CDR3 DNA: TGTGCCAGCAGAGGGCGACTAAGCACAGATACGCAGTATTTT. Amino acid sequence: CASRGRLSTDTQYF. The chain recombines TRBV2 with TRBJ2-3, with D perhaps matching TRBD2 (5 bases). The germline gives CDR1 SNHLY, CDR2 FYNNEI. This CDR3 has 14 residues. V lost 6 bases, J lost 0 bases, and 10 bases lay in between.

The chain combines TRBV6-5 with TRBJ2-7, with TRBD1 identical over 9 bases. The germline V gene encodes CDR1 MNHEY and CDR2 SVGAGI. This CDR3 spans 15 amino acids. Trimming took 5 bases from V and 2 from J; bases not matched to a gene: 7. CDR3 bases: TGTGCCAGCAGTCGGGACAGGGCTATGGCCTACGAGCAGTACTTC. Translated: CASSRDRAMAYEQYF.

V usage is TRBV7-8 and J usage is TRBJ2-2, with D perhaps TRBD2 (6 bases). The germline V gene has CDR1 SGHVS and CDR2 FQNEAQ. V lost 3 bases and J lost 4, with 9 bases in between. CDR3 size: 14 residues. The CDR3, as DNA: TGTGCCAGCAGCTTCCTAGCGAGCACCGGGGAGCTGTTTTTT. This encodes CASSFLASTGELFF.

This chain connects TRBV5-1 to TRBJ1-1; D gene ambiguous. This CDR3 spans 15 amino acids. Germline assignment: CDR1 SGHRS and CDR2 YFSETQ. The germline V and J ends were trimmed by 0 bases and 3 bases, with 12 bases remaining between them. The CDR3 DNA sequence: TGCGCCAGCAGCTTGGGTGCTGGGGTACACACTGAAGCTTTCTTT. Amino acid sequence: CASSLGAGVHTEAFF.

V gene TRBV10-3 combines with J gene TRBJ2-1; D possibly matches TRBD1 or TRBD2 (5 bases each). Trimming left V 5 bases short and J 4 bases short, with 12 bases between. Germline CDR1 and CDR2: ENHRY and SYGVKD. CDR3 size: 14 residues. Written as DNA, the CDR3 is TGTGCCATCAGTCGGGACCCGACTTACAATGAGCAGTTCTTC. Translation gives CAISRDPTYNEQFF.

This clone came up a few times. In the same sample, other DNA sequences code for this CDR3. CDR3 DNA: TGTGCCAGCAGCCGGACAGGGACCGGGGAGCTGTTTTTT. Protein: CASSRTGTGELFF. V usage is TRBV5-4 and J usage is TRBJ2-2; 8 bases are shared with TRBD1. CDR1 SGHNT and CDR2 YYREEE come from the germline V gene (reference sequence). There are 13 residues in the CDR3. The V segment lost 4 bases and the J segment 5 bases; nucleotides outside the gene matches: 1.

This rearrangement joins TRBV5-1 to TRBJ2-3; no definite D call. This CDR3 has 15 amino acids. Germline loops: CDR1 SGHRS, CDR2 YFSETQ. V gave up 4 bases and J gave up 1 base, with 13 bases separating them. The CDR3 reads CASSPSGRGTDTQYF. For the CDR3, the DNA is TGCGCCAGCAGCCCTAGTGGTAGGGGCACAGATACGCAGTATTTT.